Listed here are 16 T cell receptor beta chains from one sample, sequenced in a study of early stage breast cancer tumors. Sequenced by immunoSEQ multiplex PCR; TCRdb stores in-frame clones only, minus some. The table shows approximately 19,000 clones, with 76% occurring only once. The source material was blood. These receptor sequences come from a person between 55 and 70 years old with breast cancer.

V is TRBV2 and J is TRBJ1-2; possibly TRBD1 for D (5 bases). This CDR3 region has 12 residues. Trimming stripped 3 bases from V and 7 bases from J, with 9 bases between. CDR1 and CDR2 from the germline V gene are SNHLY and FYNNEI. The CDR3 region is CASSDGGAGYTF. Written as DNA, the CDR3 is TGTGCCAGCAGTGATGGGGGTGCTGGCTACACCTTC. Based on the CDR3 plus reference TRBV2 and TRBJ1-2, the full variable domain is EPEVTQTPSHQVTQMGQEVILRCVPISNHLYFYWYRQILGQKVEFLVSFYNNEISEKSEIFDDQFSVERPDGSNFTLKIRSTKLEDSAMYFCASSDGGAGYTFGSGTRLTVV.

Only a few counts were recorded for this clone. CDR3 sequence: CSVEDWGGGELFF. The CDR3 DNA is TGCAGCGTTGAAGATTGGGGAGGCGGGGAGCTGTTTTTT. The chain employs TRBV29-1 and TRBJ2-2, with D perhaps matching TRBD2 (6 bases). V was cut by 0 bases and J by 7 bases, with 9 bases left in between. This CDR3 has 13 amino acids. The germline V gene has CDR1 SQVTM and CDR2 ANQGSEA.

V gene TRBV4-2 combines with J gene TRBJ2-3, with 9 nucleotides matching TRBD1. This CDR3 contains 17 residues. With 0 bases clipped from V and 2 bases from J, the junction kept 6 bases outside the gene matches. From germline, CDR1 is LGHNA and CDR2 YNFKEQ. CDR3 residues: CASSQEWGTGITDTQYF. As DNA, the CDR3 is TGTGCCAGCAGCCAAGAATGGGGGACAGGGATCACAGATACGCAGTATTTT.

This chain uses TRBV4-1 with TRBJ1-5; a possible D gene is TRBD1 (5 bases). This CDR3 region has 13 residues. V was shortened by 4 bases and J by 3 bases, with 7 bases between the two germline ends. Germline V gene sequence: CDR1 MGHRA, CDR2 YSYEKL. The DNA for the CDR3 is TGCGCCAGCAGCCGACAGCCCAATCAGCCCCAGCATTTT. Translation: CASSRQPNQPQHF.

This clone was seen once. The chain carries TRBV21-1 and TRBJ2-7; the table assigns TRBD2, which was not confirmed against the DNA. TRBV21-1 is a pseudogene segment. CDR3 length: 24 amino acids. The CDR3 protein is CASSKGVRGRDSRGSALSSYEQYF. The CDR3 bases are TGTGCCAGCAGCAAAGGTGTGAGAGGGAGGGATTCTCGCGGGAGTGCCTTAAGCTCCTACGAGCAGTACTTC.

This chain's CDR3 is CASSVYSSGRGTGELFF. CDR3 DNA: TGTGCCAGCAGCGTATACTCTAGCGGGAGAGGTACCGGGGAGCTGTTTTTT. This chain joins TRBV9 and TRBJ2-2; 10 bases are a match to TRBD2. The CDR3 spans 17 residues. V was clipped by 1 base and J by 5 bases; unmatched bases: 8. CDR1 and CDR2 from the germline V gene are SGDLS and YYNGEE.

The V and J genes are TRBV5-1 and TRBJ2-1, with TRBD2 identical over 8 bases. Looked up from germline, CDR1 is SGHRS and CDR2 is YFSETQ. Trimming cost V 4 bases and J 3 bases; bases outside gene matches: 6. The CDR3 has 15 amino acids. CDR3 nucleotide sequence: TGCGCCAGCAGCGAGAGCGGGAGCGACTACAATGAGCAGTTCTTC. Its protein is CASSESGSDYNEQFF.

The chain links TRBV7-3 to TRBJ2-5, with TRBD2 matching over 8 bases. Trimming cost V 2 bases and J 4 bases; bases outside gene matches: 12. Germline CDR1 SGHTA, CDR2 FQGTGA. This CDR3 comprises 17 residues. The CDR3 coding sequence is TGTGCCAGCAGCTTAGACCCCTTAGCGGGACTGGCAGAGACCCAGTACTTC. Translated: CASSLDPLAGLAETQYF.

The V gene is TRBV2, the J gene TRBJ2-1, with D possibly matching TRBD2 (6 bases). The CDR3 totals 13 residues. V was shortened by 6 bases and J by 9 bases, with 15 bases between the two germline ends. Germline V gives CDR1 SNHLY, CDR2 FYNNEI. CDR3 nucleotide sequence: TGTGCCAGCAGCGCCAGACTAGGGACTGAGCAGTTCTTC. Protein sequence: CASSARLGTEQFF.

CDR3 in amino acids: CARNPLGGPYNEQFF. The CDR3 region has the DNA TGTGCCAGAAATCCGCTGGGAGGACCCTACAATGAGCAGTTCTTC. The chain employs TRBV27 and TRBJ2-1; D is perhaps TRBD2 (6 bases). Trimming cost V 9 bases and J 2 bases, with 17 bases left between them. The CDR3 is made up of 15 amino acids. The germline CDR1 and CDR2 sequences are MNHEY and SMNVEV (reference sequence).

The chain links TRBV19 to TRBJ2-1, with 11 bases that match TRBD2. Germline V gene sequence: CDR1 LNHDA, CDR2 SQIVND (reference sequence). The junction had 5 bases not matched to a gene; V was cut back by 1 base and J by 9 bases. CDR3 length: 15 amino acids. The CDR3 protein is CASSIALAGVSEQFF. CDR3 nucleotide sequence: TGTGCCAGTAGTATAGCACTAGCGGGGGTCTCTGAGCAGTTCTTC.

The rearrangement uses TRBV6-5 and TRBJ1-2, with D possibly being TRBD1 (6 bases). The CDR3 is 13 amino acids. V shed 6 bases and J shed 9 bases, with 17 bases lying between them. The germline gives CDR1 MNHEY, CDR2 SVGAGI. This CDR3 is CASSRTVWGSYTF. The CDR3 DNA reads TGTGCCAGCAGCCGGACAGTTTGGGGCAGCTACACCTTC.

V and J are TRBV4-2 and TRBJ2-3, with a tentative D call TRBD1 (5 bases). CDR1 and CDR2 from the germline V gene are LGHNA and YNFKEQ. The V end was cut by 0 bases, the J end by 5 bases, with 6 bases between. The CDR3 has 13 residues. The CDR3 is CASSQERGDTQYF. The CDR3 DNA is TGTGCCAGCAGCCAAGAAAGGGGAGATACGCAGTATTTT.

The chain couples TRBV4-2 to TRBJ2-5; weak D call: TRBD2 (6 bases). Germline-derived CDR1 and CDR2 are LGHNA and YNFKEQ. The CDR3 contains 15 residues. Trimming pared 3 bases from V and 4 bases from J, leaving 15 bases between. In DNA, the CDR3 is TGTGCCAGCAGCCACGGCGGGACGAAGGTAGAGACCCAGTACTTC. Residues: CASSHGGTKVETQYF.

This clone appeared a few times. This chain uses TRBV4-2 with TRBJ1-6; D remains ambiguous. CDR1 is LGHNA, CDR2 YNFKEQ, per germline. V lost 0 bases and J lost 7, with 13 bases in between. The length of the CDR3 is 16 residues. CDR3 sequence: CASSQEREVPNSPLHF. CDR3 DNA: TGTGCCAGCAGCCAAGAGAGGGAGGTCCCCAATTCACCCCTCCACTTT.

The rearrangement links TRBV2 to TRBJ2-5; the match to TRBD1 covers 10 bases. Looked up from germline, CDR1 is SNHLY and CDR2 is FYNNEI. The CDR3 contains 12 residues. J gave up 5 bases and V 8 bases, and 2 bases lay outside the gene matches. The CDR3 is CASRDRGETQYF. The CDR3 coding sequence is TGTGCCAGCCGGGACAGGGGTGAGACCCAGTACTTC. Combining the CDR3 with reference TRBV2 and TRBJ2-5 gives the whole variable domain EPEVTQTPSHQVTQMGQEVILRCVPISNHLYFYWYRQILGQKVEFLVSFYNNEISEKSEIFDDQFSVERPDGSNFTLKIRSTKLEDSAMYFCASRDRGETQYFGPGTRLLVL.